The T cell receptor beta chain described here comes from a study of STAT5B mutations in CD4+ large granular lymphocyte leukemia. Germline V gene sequence: CDR1 SGHTA, CDR2 FQGTGA. The CDR3 is made up of 12 amino acids. Deletions cut 2 bases from V and 5 bases from J, with 3 bases between. Of note for this clone: Its specificity is unknown.

Notes on the study in general: CD4-sorted patient repertoires seemed more clonal than healthy CD4+ repertoires.

This was a survey-level run. The table came from immunoSEQ multiplex PCR; TCRdb's copy has only in-frame clones and leaves some out. In the table there are tens of thousands of clones, roughly 79% of which are singletons. This sequence was found in a human donor in good health. V usage is TRBV7-3 and J usage is TRBJ2-2; no definite D call. The material sequenced was CD4+ T cells from blood buffy coats. The DNA of the CDR3 is TGTGCCAGCAGCTTATTTACCGGGGAGCTGTTTTTT. Protein: CASSLFTGELFF.